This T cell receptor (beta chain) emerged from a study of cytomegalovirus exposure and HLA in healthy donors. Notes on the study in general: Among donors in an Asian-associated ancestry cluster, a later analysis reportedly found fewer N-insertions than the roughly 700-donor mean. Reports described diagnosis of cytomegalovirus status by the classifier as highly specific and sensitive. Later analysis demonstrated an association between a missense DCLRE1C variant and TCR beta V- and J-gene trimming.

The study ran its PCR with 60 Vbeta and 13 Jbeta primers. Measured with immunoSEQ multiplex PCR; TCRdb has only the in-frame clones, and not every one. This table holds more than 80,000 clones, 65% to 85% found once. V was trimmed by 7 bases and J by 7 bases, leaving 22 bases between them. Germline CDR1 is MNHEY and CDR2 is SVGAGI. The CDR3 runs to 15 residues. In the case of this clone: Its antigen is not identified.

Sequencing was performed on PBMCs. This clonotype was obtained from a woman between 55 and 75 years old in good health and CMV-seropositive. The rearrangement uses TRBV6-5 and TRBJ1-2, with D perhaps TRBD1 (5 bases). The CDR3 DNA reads TGTGCCAGCACCTTAACGAGTGTAGGGGCTGGTGGCTACACCTTC. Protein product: CASTLTSVGAGGYTF.